Each of the 23 T cell receptor beta chains below was sequenced from the same sample in a study of CD8 T cells in ankylosing spondylitis. TCRdb re-called the 5' RACE reads with MiXCR, one entry per CDR3 protein. The sample lists about 240,000 distinct CDR3 sequences, around 10% occurring once. Sequenced material: blood, either unsorted or a sorted T cell fraction (not recorded which). All receptors come from a male donor with ankylosing spondylitis or in good health (not recorded which).

This clonotype was counted at least ten times. The rearrangement uses TRBV5-1 and TRBJ2-2; perhaps TRBD1 as D (6 bases). Germline V CDR1 and CDR2: SGHRS, YFSETQ. This CDR3 comprises 16 residues. Trimming cost V 1 base and J 3 bases, with 13 bases left between them. In nucleotides, the CDR3 is TGCGCCAGCAGCTTGTGGGGGCTTATCGACACCGGGGAGCTGTTTTTT. Translating it yields CASSLWGLIDTGELFF.

This clonotype was counted only a few times. The chain couples TRBV9 to TRBJ2-1; 14 nucleotides agree with TRBD2. CDR1 and CDR2 (germline): SGDLS, YYNGEE. V gave up 4 bases and J gave up 0 bases; unmatched junction bases: 9. The length of the CDR3 is 19 residues. CDR3 bases: TGTGCCAGCAGCCCGCACCTGGGACTAGCGGGAGCCTCCTACAATGAGCAGTTCTTC. Its protein product is CASSPHLGLAGASYNEQFF.

The V gene is TRBV3-1, the J gene TRBJ2-5; 12 nucleotides line up with TRBD2. Looked up from germline, CDR1 is LGHDT and CDR2 is YNNKEL (reference sequence). Trimming cost V 6 bases and J 3 bases; bases outside gene matches: 2. The CDR3 extends over 14 amino acids. The chain's CDR3 is CASRTSGSKETQYF. The CDR3 DNA is TGTGCCAGCAGGACTAGCGGGAGTAAAGAGACCCAGTACTTC.

There are many counts of this clonotype. The V and J genes are TRBV20-1 and TRBJ1-5; D may be TRBD1 (5 bases). The CDR3 runs to 14 residues. Germline V gene data show CDR1 as DFQATT and CDR2 as SNEGSKA (reference sequence). The V end lost 6 bases, the J end lost 6 bases, and 18 bases lay between the germline ends. CDR3 sequence (DNA): TGCAGTGCCCGTTGGAAGGGCGGGGGTCAGCCCCAGCATTTT. It translates to CSARWKGGGQPQHF.

This clonotype occurred many times. The DNA is omitted, as the CDR3 cannot be located on it reliably, and the CDR3 follows TCRdb's listing. This chain connects TRBV6-5 to TRBJ2-5; the table's D call TRBD2 went unverified against the DNA. Both ends counted, the CDR3 spans 16 residues. The germline V gene encodes CDR1 MNHEY and CDR2 SVGAGI. CDR3 protein: CASSSSTSGDQETQYF.

Points on this clonotype: Being one base from a much bigger clone, this may be a read error. This likely comes from a read error, as the CDR3 has no conserved phenylalanine or tryptophan at its end. The rearrangement uses TRBV7-8 and TRBJ1-1; TRBD1 is a possible D gene (5 bases). The CDR3 spans 14 residues. The germline gives CDR1 SGHVS, CDR2 FQNEAQ. V was shortened by 3 bases and J by 2 bases, with 10 bases between the two germline ends. This CDR3 is CASSLSQGNTEAFL. CDR3 DNA sequence: TGTGCCAGCAGCTTGTCCCAGGGAAACACTGAAGCTTTCCTT.

A few counts support this clonotype. The V gene is TRBV4-2, the J gene TRBJ2-1; possibly TRBD2 for D (6 bases). Germline assignment: CDR1 LGHNA and CDR2 YNFKEQ. The CDR3 sequence is 15 residues long. Trimming pared 0 bases from V and 8 bases from J, leaving 14 bases between. Here the CDR3 reads CASSQEGREIDEQFF. For the CDR3, the DNA is TGTGCCAGCAGCCAAGAAGGCCGGGAGATAGATGAGCAGTTCTTC.

This clonotype showed up many times. The V and J genes are TRBV12-3 or TRBV12-4 and TRBJ2-1; D unresolved. The CDR3 sequence is 16 residues long. V lost 5 bases to trimming and J lost 9 bases, with 23 bases between them. The CDR3 here is CASSPVGFGARAEQFF. In DNA form, the CDR3 reads TGTGCCAGCAGTCCGGTAGGGTTTGGAGCACGAGCTGAGCAGTTCTTC.

The sample holds many counts of this clonotype. This chain uses TRBV12-3 or TRBV12-4 with TRBJ1-2, with unresolved D. V lost 2 bases to trimming and J lost 5 bases, with 9 bases between them. CDR3 length: 13 amino acids. The CDR3 protein is CASSLLGSYGYTF. In DNA, the CDR3 is TGTGCCAGCAGTTTACTGGGTTCTTATGGCTACACCTTC.

This clonotype has a count of ten or more. The chain links TRBV20-1 to TRBJ2-7; TRBD2 might be the D (6 bases). Germline lookup yields CDR1 DFQATT and CDR2 SNEGSKA (reference sequence). The germline V and J ends were trimmed by 2 bases and 0 bases, with 14 bases remaining between them. The length of the CDR3 is 15 residues. The CDR3 sequence is CSARTGLSSSYEQYF. In DNA, the CDR3 is TGCAGTGCTAGAACCGGACTATCCAGCTCCTACGAGCAGTACTTC.

There are many counts of this clonotype. V is TRBV12-3 or TRBV12-4 and J is TRBJ2-2; D not resolved. The CDR3 has 13 amino acids. V was trimmed by 5 bases and J by 5 bases, leaving 9 bases between them. CDR3 nucleotides: TGTGCCAGCAGTCCCCCCCTTACCGGGGAGCTGTTTTTT. Its protein product is CASSPPLTGELFF.

In its sample, this clonotype was seen many times. The chain couples TRBV15 to TRBJ1-5, with D perhaps TRBD1 (5 bases). Trimming left V 5 bases short and J 6 bases short, with 20 bases between. CDR1 and CDR2 from the germline V gene are LNHNV and YYDKDF (reference sequence). The CDR3 extends over 16 amino acids. The CDR3 region is CATSPLTAGERQPQHF. CDR3 bases: TGTGCCACCAGCCCCTTGACAGCGGGGGAACGTCAGCCCCAGCATTTT.

This clonotype was observed a handful of times. The chain couples TRBV14 to TRBJ1-2; 7 bases line up with TRBD1. The CDR3 extends over 17 amino acids. V lost 4 bases to trimming and J lost 6 bases; unmatched junction nucleotides: 17. Germline V gene data show CDR1 as SGHDN and CDR2 as FVKESK. The CDR3 DNA follows: TGTGCCAGCAGCCTAGAGACCCACAGGGGAATAATCAATGGCTACACCTTC. This translates into CASSLETHRGIINGYTF.

The genes are TRBV6-6 and TRBJ1-2; weak D call: TRBD1 (5 bases). CDR3 size: 16 residues. Germline V gives CDR1 MNHNY, CDR2 SVGAGI (reference sequence). The V and J ends lost 8 bases and 4 bases respectively, with 23 bases between them. The CDR3 here is CASLTVGKRRSYGYTF. The CDR3 DNA reads as TGTGCCAGCCTGACAGTTGGTAAAAGGAGAAGCTATGGCTACACCTTC.

This clonotype was counted a few times. V and J are TRBV20-1 and TRBJ1-1; D unclear. CDR1 is DFQATT, CDR2 SNEGSKA, per germline (reference sequence). V dropped 0 bases and J dropped 7 bases, with 12 bases sitting between them. The CDR3 has 13 residues. The CDR3 is CSARDPGRLEAFF. As DNA, the CDR3 is TGCAGTGCTAGAGATCCGGGCCGGCTTGAAGCTTTCTTT.

This clonotype was observed at least ten times. This chain links TRBV6-5 with TRBJ2-2, with TRBD2 matching 7 bases. The CDR3 has 12 amino acids. CDR1 is MNHEY and CDR2 is SVGAGI in the germline V gene. Trimming at V came to 8 bases and at J to 7 bases, leaving 4 bases not matched to a gene. CDR3 residues: CASSGGIGELFF. CDR3 sequence (DNA): TGTGCCAGCTCCGGGGGGATCGGGGAGCTGTTTTTT.

The chain combines TRBV5-1 with TRBJ2-5; the match to TRBD2 covers 8 bases. The CDR3 extends over 16 amino acids. V lost 0 bases and J lost 4; bases outside the gene matches: 8. Looked up from germline, CDR1 is SGHRS and CDR2 is YFSETQ. CDR3 nucleotide sequence: TGCGCCAGCAGCTTGGACGGGACTAGTGGTGCAGAGACCCAGTACTTC. Its translation: CASSLDGTSGAETQYF.

This clonotype was counted at least ten times. V gene TRBV5-6 combines with J gene TRBJ2-7, with D maybe TRBD1 (6 bases). CDR3 length: 13 amino acids. The germline V gene has CDR1 SGHDT and CDR2 YYEEEE. Trimming stripped 4 bases from V and 4 bases from J, with 12 bases between. This CDR3 is CASSRDTYYEQYF. The DNA of the CDR3 is TGTGCCAGCAGCCGGGACACCTATTACGAGCAGTACTTC.

V and J are TRBV10-3 and TRBJ2-3; 7 bases are shared with TRBD2. This CDR3 has 15 residues. Germline assignment: CDR1 ENHRY and CDR2 SYGVKD. The V and J ends lost 2 bases and 5 bases, in that order; junction bases with no gene match: 7. The chain's CDR3 is CAISESGAGRDTQYF. Here the CDR3 DNA reads TGTGCCATCAGTGAGAGCGGGGCGGGGAGAGATACGCAGTATTTT.

J is TRBJ2-7 and V is TRBV28; TRBD2 matches at 8 bases. V lost 6 bases to trimming and J lost 2 bases; unmatched junction nucleotides: 6. CDR1 is MDHEN, CDR2 SYDVKM, per germline. The CDR3 runs to 14 residues. Here the CDR3 reads CASRETSGPYEQYF. CDR3 nucleotide sequence: TGTGCCAGCAGGGAAACTAGCGGTCCCTACGAGCAGTACTTC.

The gene calls are TRBV7-6 and TRBJ2-1, with D unresolved. This CDR3 has 13 amino acids. Germline CDR1 and CDR2: SGHVS and FNYEAQ. The V end lost 5 bases, the J end lost 6 bases, and 11 bases lay between the germline ends. The CDR3 DNA follows: TGTGCCAGCAGCCTGACCTTGGGCAATGAGCAGTTCTTC. Its translation is CASSLTLGNEQFF.

The chain joins TRBV7-8 to TRBJ2-1; D is perhaps TRBD1 (5 bases). Trimming removed 1 base at V and 14 bases at J, with 15 bases between. The V gene's germline CDR1 is SGHVS and CDR2 FQNEAQ. There are 13 residues in the CDR3. The CDR3 bases are TGTGCCAGCAGCTTAGTGTCTGACCAAGGGGAGTTCTTC. Its translation: CASSLVSDQGEFF.

This clonotype was counted many times. The V gene is TRBV12-3 or TRBV12-4, the J gene TRBJ1-5; the match to TRBD1 covers 7 bases. The CDR3 is 16 amino acids. J was trimmed by 5 bases and V by 5 bases; bases with no gene match: 12. The CDR3 nucleotides are TGTGCCAGCAGTCGAACGAGGGACAGTCATTATCAGCCCCAGCATTTT. It is translated as CASSRTRDSHYQPQHF.